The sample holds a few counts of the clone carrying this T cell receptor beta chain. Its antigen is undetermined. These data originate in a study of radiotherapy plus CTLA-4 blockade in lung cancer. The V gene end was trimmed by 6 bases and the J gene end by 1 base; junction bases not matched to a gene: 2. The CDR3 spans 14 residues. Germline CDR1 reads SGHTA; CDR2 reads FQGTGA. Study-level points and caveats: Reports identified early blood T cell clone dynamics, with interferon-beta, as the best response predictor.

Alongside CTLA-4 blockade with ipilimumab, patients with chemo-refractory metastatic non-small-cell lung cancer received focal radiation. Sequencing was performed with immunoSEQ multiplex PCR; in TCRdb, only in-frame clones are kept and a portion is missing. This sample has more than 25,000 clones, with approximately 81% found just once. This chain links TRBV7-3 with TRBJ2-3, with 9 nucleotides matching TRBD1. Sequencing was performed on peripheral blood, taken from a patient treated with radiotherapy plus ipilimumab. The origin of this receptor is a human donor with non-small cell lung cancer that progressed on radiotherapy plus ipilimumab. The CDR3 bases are TGTGCCAGCAGGCGGGACAGGGGCACAGATACGCAGTATTTT. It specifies CASRRDRGTDTQYF.